The rows below give T cell receptor beta chains drawn from one sample of a study of patients and donors after allogeneic stem cell transplantation. TCRdb reanalysed the RT-PCR reads using MiXCR and keeps one entry per CDR3 protein. This sample has 800,000 to 1,000,000 distinct CDR3 sequences, with more than 15% found just once. The source material was blood, either unsorted or a sorted T cell fraction (not recorded which). The source of these receptors is a human donor who was either an allogeneic HSCT recipient or a stem cell or donor lymphocyte infusion donor (not recorded which). It is not recorded whose cells these are; they may come from a transplant donor. Each CDR3 is given with its conserved first and last residue. Fields, in order: J gene, clone size, D gene, V gene, CDR3 protein, CDR3 DNA. A D gene is named only where the DNA matches it firmly. The listing skips clone size in some rows; elsewhere it reads once, few, many or a size class.

>TRBJ1-4|few|-|TRBV19
CASSVQGFWAATNEKLFF
TGTGCCAGTAGTGTCCAGGGGTTCTGGGCTGCAACTAATGAAAAACTGTTTTTT
>TRBJ2-7|-|-|TRBV7-6
CASSLEVGSEQYF
TGTGCCAGCAGCTTGGAGGTCGGTTCCGAGCAGTACTTC
>TRBJ2-6|-|TRBD1|TRBV12-3/TRBV12-4
CASSPRTGGSGANVLTF
TGTGCCAGCAGTCCCCGGACAGGGGGCTCTGGGGCCAACGTCCTGACTTTC
>TRBJ1-2|few|-|TRBV6-1
CASSPLETGANYGYTF
TGTGCCAGCTCCCCCCTCGAGACAGGAGCTAACTATGGCTACACCTTC
>TRBJ1-1|-|-|TRBV14
CASSQIDRGYTEAFF
TGTGCCAGCAGCCAAATCGACCGAGGCTACACTGAAGCTTTCTTT
>TRBJ1-2|-|TRBD1|TRBV20-1
CSATTGGPYGYTF
TGCAGTGCAACGACAGGGGGGCCTTATGGCTACACCTTC
>TRBJ2-3|-|TRBD2|TRBV5-1
CASSLWTSDTDTQYF
TGCGCCAGCAGCTTATGGACTAGCGACACAGATACGCAGTATTTT
>TRBJ2-5|-|TRBD2|TRBV12-3/TRBV12-4
CASSLGLAGGETQYF
TGTGCCAGCAGTTTGGGACTAGCGGGAGGGGAGACCCAGTACTTC
>TRBJ1-5|-|-|TRBV2
CASSELPQPQHF
TGTGCCAGCAGTGAACTCCCCCAGCCCCAGCATTTT
>TRBJ1-1|-|TRBD1|TRBV18
CASSPRGTGATEAFF
TGTGCCAGCTCACCACGGGGGACAGGGGCCACTGAAGCTTTCTTT
>TRBJ1-5|few|TRBD1|TRBV12-3/TRBV12-4
CASGWGTGYQPQHF
TGTGCCAGCGGATGGGGGACAGGATATCAGCCCCAGCATTTT
>TRBJ2-1|few|TRBD2|TRBV7-2
CASSLAGLAAGLWEQFF
TGTGCCAGCAGCTTAGCTGGACTAGCGGCCGGCCTTTGGGAGCAGTTCTTC
>TRBJ2-5|once|TRBD1|TRBV7-9
CASSQGAKGAKETQYF
TGTGCCAGCAGCCAGGGGGCGAAGGGGGCGAAGGAGACCCAGTACTTC
>TRBJ1-2|-|-|TRBV6-5
CASSSPPDRSPTNYGYTF
TGTGCCAGCAGTTCCCCCCCGGACAGATCGCCGACTAACTATGGCTACACCTTC
>TRBJ1-2|-|TRBD1|TRBV12-3/TRBV12-4
CASTPRQGDGYTF
TGTGCCAGCACCCCCAGGCAGGGGGACGGCTACACCTTC
>TRBJ1-5|few|-|TRBV5-5
CASSLAMIQGNQPQHF
TGTGCCAGCAGCTTGGCCATGATACAGGGCAATCAGCCCCAGCATTTT
>TRBJ1-1|many|-|TRBV20-1
CSVVRALNTEAFF
TGCAGTGTGGTCAGGGCTCTGAACACTGAAGCTTTCTTT
>TRBJ1-2|many|-|TRBV2
CASRDGYTF
TGTGCCAGCAGGGATGGCTACACCTTC
>TRBJ2-2|-|-|TRBV4-2
CASSRGTDRRELFF
TGTGCCAGCAGCCGAGGGACGGACCGGCGGGAGCTGTTTTTT
>TRBJ2-3|-|-|TRBV24-1
CATSDLNGPTDTQYF
TGTGCCACCAGTGATTTAAACGGGCCCACAGATACGCAGTATTTT
>TRBJ2-7|-|-|TRBV20-1
CSARVSGTPREQYF
TGCAGTGCTAGAGTAAGCGGAACCCCTCGCGAGCAGTACTTC
>TRBJ2-1|-|-|TRBV7-7
CASSLVGGSKPNEQFF
TGTGCTAGCAGCTTAGTTGGGGGGTCAAAGCCCAATGAGCAGTTCTTC
>TRBJ2-7|-|-|TRBV5-1
CASSLWGAGDLIAYEQYF
TGCGCCAGCAGCTTATGGGGGGCAGGGGACCTGATTGCCTACGAGCAGTACTTC
>TRBJ1-3|few|-|TRBV20-1
CSARAAISGNTIYF
TGCAGTGCTAGAGCTGCTATCTCTGGAAACACCATATATTTT
>TRBJ2-7|-|TRBD2|TRBV6-2/TRBV6-3
CASSYAGLARQEQYF
TGTGCCAGCAGTTACGCAGGACTAGCGCGCCAGGAGCAGTACTTC
>TRBJ2-6|few|TRBD1|TRBV24-1
CATSDPTGSGANVLTF
TGTGCCACCAGTGACCCGACAGGGTCTGGGGCCAACGTCCTGACTTTC
>TRBJ2-3|few|-|TRBV15
CATSRGGRGTDTQYF
TGTGCCACCAGCAGAGGAGGTCGGGGCACAGATACGCAGTATTTT
>TRBJ1-1|few|TRBD1|TRBV6-1
CASSLQGVGPFNTEAFF
TGTGCCAGCAGTCTGCAGGGGGTTGGACCTTTCAACACTGAAGCTTTCTTT
>TRBJ2-7|-|-|TRBV6-1
CASRPGELRSYEQYF
TGTGCCAGCAGGCCGGGGGAACTACGCTCCTACGAGCAGTACTTC
>TRBJ2-3|-|TRBD2|TRBV7-8
CASSLVAGGQPTQYF
TGTGCCAGCAGCTTAGTGGCGGGGGGCCAACCTACGCAGTATTTT
>TRBJ1-2|few|-|TRBV30
CACTSGRTYGYTF
TGTGCCTGTACCTCAGGGAGAACCTATGGCTACACCTTC
>TRBJ2-5|-|TRBD2|TRBV12-3/TRBV12-4
CASSLVLRETETQYF
TGTGCCAGCAGTTTAGTACTGCGGGAGACAGAGACCCAGTACTTC
>TRBJ2-4|-|-|TRBV14
CASSQVSGGNIQYF
TGTGCCAGCAGCCAAGTGTCCGGTGGAAACATTCAGTACTTC
>TRBJ2-5|many|-|TRBV29-1
CSVRDGWYQETQYF
TGCAGCGTTCGAGACGGCTGGTACCAAGAGACCCAGTACTTC
>TRBJ2-1|many|-|TRBV24-1
CATAGKAGTYNEQFF
TGTGCCACCGCAGGGAAAGCCGGCACCTACAATGAGCAGTTCTTC
>TRBJ2-2|-|-|TRBV5-1
CASSLRQTGAAGELFF
TGCGCCAGCAGCTTAAGGCAGACGGGGGCGGCCGGGGAGCTGTTTTTT
>TRBJ2-3|few|-|TRBV20-1
CSARDLRGATDTQYF
TGCAGTGCTAGAGATCTTCGGGGGGCTACAGATACGCAGTATTTT
>TRBJ2-2|many|TRBD2|TRBV12-3/TRBV12-4
CASSFGTSGPTGELFF
TGTGCCAGCAGTTTCGGGACTAGCGGCCCCACCGGGGAGCTGTTTTTT
>TRBJ2-5|many|-|TRBV5-6
CASSLGLIQETQYF
TGTGCCAGCAGCCTCGGACTGATCCAAGAGACCCAGTACTTC